This T cell receptor (beta chain) is from a study of T cells in tuberculosis. Only in-frame clones appear in the TCRdb table, and some are missing; sequencing was by immunoSEQ multiplex PCR. The sample records tens of thousands of clones, approximately 90% being singletons. Time point indicated: new active TB diagnosis, blood taken before or within 7 days of starting treatment. The CDR3 loop spans 14 amino acids. CDR1 ENHRY and CDR2 SYGVKD come from the germline V gene. The V segment lost 6 bases and the J segment 5 bases; nucleotides outside the gene matches: 8. The sequencing used PBMCs, collected at tuberculosis diagnosis. This TCR came from an adult with tuberculosis. This chain connects TRBV10-3 to TRBJ2-7; 9 bases align to TRBD1. DNA for the CDR3: TGTGCCATCAGCACCGGGACAGGGTTTCACGAGCAGTACTTC. Translated: CAISTGTGFHEQYF.